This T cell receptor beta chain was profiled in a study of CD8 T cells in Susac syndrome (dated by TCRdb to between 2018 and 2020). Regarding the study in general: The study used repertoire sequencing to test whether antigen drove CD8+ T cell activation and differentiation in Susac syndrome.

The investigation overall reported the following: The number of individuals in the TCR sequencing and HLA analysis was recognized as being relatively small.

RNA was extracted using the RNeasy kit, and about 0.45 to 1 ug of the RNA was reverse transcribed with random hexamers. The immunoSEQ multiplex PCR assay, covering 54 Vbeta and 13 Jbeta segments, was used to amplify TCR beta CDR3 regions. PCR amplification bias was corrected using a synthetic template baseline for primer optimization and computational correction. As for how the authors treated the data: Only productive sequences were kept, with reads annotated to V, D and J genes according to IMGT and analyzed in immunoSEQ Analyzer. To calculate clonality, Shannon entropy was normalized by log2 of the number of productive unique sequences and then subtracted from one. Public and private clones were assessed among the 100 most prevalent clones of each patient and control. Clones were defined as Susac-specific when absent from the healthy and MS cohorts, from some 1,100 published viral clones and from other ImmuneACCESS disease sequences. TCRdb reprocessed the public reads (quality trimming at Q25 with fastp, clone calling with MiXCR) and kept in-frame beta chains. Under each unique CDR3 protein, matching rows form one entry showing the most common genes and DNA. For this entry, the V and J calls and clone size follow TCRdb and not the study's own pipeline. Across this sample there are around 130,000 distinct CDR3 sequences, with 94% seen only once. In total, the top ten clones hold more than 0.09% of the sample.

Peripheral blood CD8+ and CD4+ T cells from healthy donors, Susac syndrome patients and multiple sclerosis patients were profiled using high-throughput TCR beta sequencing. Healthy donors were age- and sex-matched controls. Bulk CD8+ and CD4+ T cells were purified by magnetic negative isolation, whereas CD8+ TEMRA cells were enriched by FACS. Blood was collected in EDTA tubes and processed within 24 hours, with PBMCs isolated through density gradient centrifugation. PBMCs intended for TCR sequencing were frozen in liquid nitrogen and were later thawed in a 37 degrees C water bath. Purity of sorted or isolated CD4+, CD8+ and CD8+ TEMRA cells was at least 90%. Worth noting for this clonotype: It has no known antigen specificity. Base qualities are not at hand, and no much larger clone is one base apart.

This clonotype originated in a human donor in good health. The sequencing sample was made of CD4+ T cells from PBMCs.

CDR3 loop: CASSSRQGSLNVLTF. The sequenced DNA is TGTGCCAGCAGTTCCAGACAGGGCTCTCTCAACGTCCTGACTTTC. The sequence links TRBV28 to TRBJ2-6, with 7 bases aligning to TRBD1. Measured from the cysteine to the phenylalanine, the CDR3 is 15 residues long. Only the CDR3 DNA stays, 45 bases, in frame from base 1. V is pruned by 4 bases and J by 9 bases, leaving 9 bases of the junction without a gene match. The CDR1 and CDR2 encoded by the germline V gene are MDHEN and SYDVKM.